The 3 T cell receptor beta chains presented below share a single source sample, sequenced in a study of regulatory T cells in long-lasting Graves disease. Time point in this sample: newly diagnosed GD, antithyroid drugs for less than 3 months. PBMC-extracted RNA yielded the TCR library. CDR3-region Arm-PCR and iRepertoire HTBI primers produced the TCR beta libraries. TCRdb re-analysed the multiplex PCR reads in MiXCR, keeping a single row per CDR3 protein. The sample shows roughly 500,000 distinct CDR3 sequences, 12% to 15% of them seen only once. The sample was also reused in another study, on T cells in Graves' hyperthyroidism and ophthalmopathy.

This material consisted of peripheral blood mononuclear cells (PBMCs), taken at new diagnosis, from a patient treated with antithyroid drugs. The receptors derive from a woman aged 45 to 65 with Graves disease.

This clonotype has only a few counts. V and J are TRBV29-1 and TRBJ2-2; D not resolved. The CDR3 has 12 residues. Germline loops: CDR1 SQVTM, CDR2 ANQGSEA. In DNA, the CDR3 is TGCACCGGATCACAGAGCACCGGGGAGCTGTTTTTT. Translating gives CTGSQSTGELFF.

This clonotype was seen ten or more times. The CDR3 sequence: CSATVNYGYTF. The DNA for the CDR3 is TGCAGTGCTACAGTCAACTATGGCTACACCTTC. The chain carries TRBV20-1 and TRBJ1-2; D not resolved. Germline loops: CDR1 DFQATT, CDR2 SNEGSKA (reference sequence). The CDR3 totals 11 residues. Deletions cut 4 bases from V and 2 bases from J, with 5 bases between.

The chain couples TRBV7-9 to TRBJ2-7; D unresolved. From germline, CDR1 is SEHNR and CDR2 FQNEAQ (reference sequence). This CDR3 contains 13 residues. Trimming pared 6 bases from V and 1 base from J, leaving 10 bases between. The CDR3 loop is CASRFVGSYEQYF. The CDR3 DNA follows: TGTGCCAGCAGGTTCGTGGGGTCCTACGAGCAGTACTTC.